The source of this TCR beta chain is a study of T cell responses to AZD1222 COVID-19 vaccine. Study conclusions and caveats: Spike as a whole was targeted by vaccine-associated CD4 TCRs, dominant at 160-218 and 743-854. The number of AZD1222 recipients seropositive at baseline was only six.

Comment on this clone: Its target is unknown.

TCRdb keeps only in-frame clones here, not all; method: immunoSEQ multiplex PCR. The sample consists of more than 100,000 clones, around 92% of them appearing once. This CDR3 contains 11 residues. Trimming stripped 0 bases from V and 9 bases from J, with 5 bases between. Germline CDR1 is SNHLY and CDR2 is FYNNEI. The rearrangement joins TRBV2 to TRBJ2-5, with D uncertain. The input for sequencing was peripheral blood, taken on day 0 of AZD1222 vaccination. The receptor was isolated from an adult in good health. In nucleotides, the CDR3 is TGTGCCAGCAGTGAAGCTCGGGCCCAGTACTTC. Translated: CASSEARAQYF. The full variable domain, rest sourced from reference TRBV2 and TRBJ2-5, is EPEVTQTPSHQVTQMGQEVILRCVPISNHLYFYWYRQILGQKVEFLVSFYNNEISEKSEIFDDQFSVERPDGSNFTLKIRSTKLEDSAMYFCASSEARAQYFGPGTRLLVL.